Shown below are 12 T cell receptor beta chains from a single sample sequenced in a study of long-term antiretroviral therapy in people with HIV. Samples were assayed with immunoSEQ v3.0 at survey level. Repertoires were generated with immunoSEQ multiplex PCR, while TCRdb's copy carries only in-frame clones and drops some. The repertoire holds tens of thousands of clones, with 84% as singletons. The material was unsorted PBMCs, obtained 0.5 years before starting antiretroviral therapy. These receptors all come from a middle-aged man with HIV.

The CDR3 DNA is TGTGCCAGTAGTATAGATTCCCTAGCGCGGAACACCGGGGAGCTGTTTTTT. Translation: CASSIDSLARNTGELFF. The chain links TRBV19 to TRBJ2-2; D may be TRBD2 (6 bases). This CDR3 region has 17 residues. Germline V gene lookup returns CDR1 LNHDA and CDR2 SQIVND (reference sequence). V lost 0 bases, J lost 1 base, and 12 bases lay in between. The variable domain in full, completed from reference TRBV19 and TRBJ2-2, reads DGGITQSPKYLFRKEGQNVTLSCEQNLNHDAMYWYRQDPGQGLRLIYYSQIVNDFQKGDIAEGYSVSREKKESFPLTVTSAQKNPTAFYLCASSIDSLARNTGELFFGEGSRLTVL.

Points on this clone: This CDR3 is also generated by other DNA sequences in the sample. This chain joins TRBV11-2 and TRBJ2-7; tentatively, D is TRBD2 (5 bases). Germline V gene sequence: CDR1 SGHAT, CDR2 FQNNGV. V shed 1 base and J shed 7 bases, with 11 bases lying between them. This CDR3 has 13 residues. The CDR3 bases are TGTGCCAGCAGCTTAGGGCGGGTCTGGGAGCAGTACTTC. Protein product: CASSLGRVWEQYF.

The gene calls are TRBV9 and TRBJ2-3; TRBD1 or TRBD2 may be the D gene (5 bases each). Trimming removed 4 bases at V and 4 bases at J, with 16 bases between. There are 15 residues in the CDR3. The germline gives CDR1 SGDLS, CDR2 YYNGEE. DNA of the CDR3: TGTGCCAGCAGCCCCTTAAACCGAGGGGCAGATACGCAGTATTTT. Its protein product is CASSPLNRGADTQYF.

The V call is TRBV9, the J call TRBJ2-2, with a tentative D call TRBD1 (6 bases). CDR3 length: 14 residues. V lost 4 bases, J lost 6 bases, and 13 bases lay in between. CDR1 SGDLS and CDR2 YYNGEE come from the germline V gene. This CDR3 is CASSSTGFAGELFF. CDR3 DNA sequence: TGTGCCAGCAGCAGTACAGGGTTCGCCGGGGAGCTGTTTTTT.

This sequence joins TRBV5-6 and TRBJ1-3; D unresolved. Trimming shortened V by 3 bases and J by 0 bases, and 10 bases separated the two germline ends. This CDR3 is 15 amino acids long. Germline loops: CDR1 SGHDT, CDR2 YYEEEE. The CDR3: CASSSETPSGNTIYF. The CDR3 region has the DNA TGTGCCAGCAGCTCCGAGACACCCTCTGGAAACACCATATATTTT.

This clone was counted a single time. The genes are TRBV4-3 and TRBJ1-6; perhaps TRBD1 as D (5 bases). CDR3 size: 14 residues. The V gene lost 4 bases and the J gene lost 7 bases, with 11 bases spanning the gap. Germline V gene data show CDR1 as LGHNA and CDR2 as YSLEER. CDR3 sequence: CASSPDWGNSPLHF. The CDR3 DNA reads as TGCGCCAGCAGCCCAGACTGGGGGAATTCACCCCTCCACTTT.

This chain connects TRBV28 to TRBJ1-6; D is undetermined. Trimming shortened V by 8 bases and J by 0 bases, and 11 bases separated the two germline ends. Looked up from germline, CDR1 is MDHEN and CDR2 is SYDVKM. CDR3 length equals 15 residues. This CDR3 is CASLRTSSYNSPLHF. CDR3 DNA sequence: TGTGCCAGCTTGAGGACCAGCTCCTATAATTCACCCCTCCACTTT. Drawing the rest from reference TRBV28 and TRBJ1-6, the complete variable domain is DVKVTQSSRYLVKRTGEKVFLECVQDMDHENMFWYRQDPGLGLRLIYFSYDVKMKEKGDIPEGYSVSREKKERFSLILESASTNQTSMYLCASLRTSSYNSPLHFGNGTRLTVT.

The genes are TRBV19 and TRBJ2-1; D may be TRBD1 or TRBD2 (6 bases each). The germline CDR1 and CDR2 sequences are LNHDA and SQIVND (reference sequence). This CDR3 region has 14 residues. V lost 5 bases, J lost 9 bases, and 17 bases lay in between. CDR3 in amino acids: CASSARLTGAEQFF. The CDR3 bases are TGTGCCAGTAGTGCGCGACTTACGGGGGCTGAGCAGTTCTTC.

The J gene is TRBJ1-5, the V gene TRBV28; TRBD1 matches at 7 bases. The germline gives CDR1 MDHEN, CDR2 SYDVKM. V gave up 5 bases and J gave up 0 bases; unmatched junction bases: 10. There are 17 residues in the CDR3. The CDR3 DNA follows: TGTGCCAGCAGTCCACACACGGGGACAGCTAGCAATCAGCCCCAGCATTTT. Its protein is CASSPHTGTASNQPQHF.

The chain combines TRBV27 with TRBJ1-5; D uncertain. The germline V gene encodes CDR1 MNHEY and CDR2 SMNVEV (reference sequence). V was cut by 1 base and J by 7 bases, with 11 bases left in between. The CDR3 length is 14 residues. CDR3: CASSLFGFTQPQHF. The CDR3 bases are TGTGCCAGCAGTTTATTCGGTTTCACCCAGCCCCAGCATTTT.

The chain recombines TRBV6-5 with TRBJ2-2; D is perhaps TRBD1 (6 bases). The CDR3 covers 13 residues. Trimming removed 2 bases at V and 9 bases at J, with 10 bases between. The V gene's germline CDR1 is MNHEY and CDR2 SVGAGI. CDR3 protein: CASSYGQSRELFF. In DNA, the CDR3 is TGTGCCAGCAGTTACGGACAGTCCAGGGAGCTGTTTTTT.

The V gene is TRBV10-1, the J gene TRBJ2-2; D is uncertain. From germline, CDR1 is WNHNN and CDR2 SYGVQD (reference sequence). V lost 4 bases and J 1 base, leaving 4 bases between the germline ends. This CDR3 has 13 residues. The CDR3 region has the DNA TGCGCCAGCAGTGTCGGGAACACCGGGGAGCTGTTTTTT. Protein product: CASSVGNTGELFF.